The 18 T cell receptor beta chains in this list originate from one sample, sequenced in a study of T-cell memory formation after mild COVID-19. In TCRdb, the 5' RACE reads were re-called with MiXCR into one record per CDR3 protein. The profile shows just over 150,000 distinct CDR3 sequences, less than 40% of them singletons. The material sequenced was PBMCs or a T cell subset sorted from them (not recorded which). Every receptor here comes from an adult woman who had mild COVID-19 (a few samples of this study predate the infection). Cell type and time point are not known.

This clonotype was found a few times. V is TRBV29-1 and J is TRBJ2-1, with a weak D call TRBD2 (6 bases). V was trimmed by 3 bases and J by 5 bases, leaving 11 bases between them. CDR1 SQVTM and CDR2 ANQGSEA come from the germline V gene. CDR3 length equals 13 residues. CDR3 nucleotide sequence: TGCAGCGTTGACCCCCGGACTAACAATGAGCAGTTCTTC. Amino acid sequence: CSVDPRTNNEQFF.

This chain uses TRBV4-3 with TRBJ2-7; D is unresolved. The CDR3 runs 12 residues. Germline V lookup: CDR1 LGHNA, CDR2 YSLEER. V was clipped by 4 bases and J by 6 bases, with 10 bases between them. The CDR3 reads CASSLPLVEQYF. Written as DNA, the CDR3 is TGCGCCAGCAGCCTCCCGCTCGTCGAGCAGTACTTC.

The chain has TRBV20-1 and TRBJ2-1; 10 bases agree with TRBD2. Unmatched junction bases numbered 11, after V lost 5 bases and J lost 7 bases. The germline gives CDR1 DFQATT, CDR2 SNEGSKA (reference sequence). The length of the CDR3 is 15 residues. The CDR3 DNA is TGCAGTGCTTCGGGCTGGGTAGCGGGGGGAAATGAGCAGTTCTTC. Translated, it gives CSASGWVAGGNEQFF.

CDR3 sequence: CSVEGWSRANTGELFF. CDR3 nucleotides: TGCAGCGTTGAAGGATGGTCCAGGGCGAACACCGGGGAGCTGTTTTTT. The V gene is TRBV29-1, the J gene TRBJ2-2; maybe TRBD1 (5 bases). This CDR3 is built from 16 residues. CDR1 and CDR2 from the germline V gene are SQVTM and ANQGSEA. V gave up 1 base and J gave up 0 bases, with 12 bases separating them.

This sequence joins TRBV7-9 and TRBJ1-1, with D tentatively TRBD1 (6 bases). Germline CDR1 and CDR2: SEHNR and FQNEAQ (reference sequence). The V gene lost 1 base and the J gene lost 6 bases, with 18 bases spanning the gap. The CDR3 consists of 16 residues. This chain's CDR3 is CASSLVDRIFGAEAFF. For the CDR3, the DNA is TGTGCCAGCAGCTTAGTGGACAGAATCTTCGGCGCTGAAGCTTTCTTT.

This clonotype was observed a few times. The rearrangement links TRBV5-1 to TRBJ2-3; TRBD2 aligns across 9 bases. V was clipped by 6 bases and J by 2 bases; unmatched bases: 4. CDR1 and CDR2 from the germline V gene are SGHRS and YFSETQ. There are 14 residues in the CDR3. CDR3 sequence: CASTLAGNTDTQYF. For the CDR3, the DNA is TGCGCCAGCACCCTAGCGGGAAACACAGATACGCAGTATTTT.

This clonotype was counted a few times. The V call is TRBV20-1, the J call TRBJ2-7; the D gene is possibly TRBD2 (6 bases). Germline CDR1 and CDR2: DFQATT and SNEGSKA (reference sequence). Deletions cut 3 bases from V and 9 bases from J, with 18 bases between. This CDR3 spans 13 amino acids. CDR3 nucleotide sequence: TGCAGTGCTAGGGATTTATCTAGCGAGGCGCAGTACTTC. This gives the protein CSARDLSSEAQYF.

The chain has TRBV4-1 and TRBJ2-5; D is undetermined. V was pared by 4 bases and J by 4 bases, with 16 bases between. Germline V lookup: CDR1 MGHRA, CDR2 YSYEKL. This CDR3 has 15 amino acids. The CDR3 protein is CASSPTFGWGETQYF. The CDR3 DNA is TGCGCCAGCAGCCCGACGTTTGGTTGGGGAGAGACCCAGTACTTC.

The rearrangement links TRBV6-5 to TRBJ1-2; a possible D gene is TRBD1 (6 bases). This CDR3 has 13 amino acids. Per germline, CDR1 MNHEY and CDR2 SVGAGI. V shed 4 bases and J shed 4 bases, with 10 bases lying between them. The DNA for the CDR3 is TGTGCCAGCAGTTTCGGGGGCCGCTATGGCTACACCTTC. It codes for CASSFGGRYGYTF.

The chain couples TRBV10-2 to TRBJ1-1; unclear D gene. Between the trimmed V and J ends, which lost 5 bases and 2 bases, there was a span of 12 bases. Germline V gives CDR1 WSHSY, CDR2 SAAADI. The CDR3 consists of 14 residues. The CDR3 nucleotides read TGCGCCAGCAGTCCCAATACAGCAAACACTGAAGCTTTCTTT. Translated, it gives CASSPNTANTEAFF.

The CDR3 spells CASSTPRRGTEAFF. The CDR3, as DNA: TGTGCCAGCAGCACTCCAAGGAGGGGGACTGAAGCTTTCTTT. The chain joins TRBV11-2 to TRBJ1-1; a possible D gene is TRBD1 (6 bases). Deletions cut 5 bases from V and 5 bases from J, with 15 bases between. The CDR3 length is 14 residues. From germline, CDR1 is SGHAT and CDR2 FQNNGV.

In this sample, this clonotype turned up a few times. The chain links TRBV5-1 to TRBJ2-2, with 10 bases that match TRBD2. Per the germline V gene, CDR1 is SGHRS and CDR2 is YFSETQ. V was clipped by 0 bases and J by 3 bases; unmatched bases: 5. This CDR3 comprises 17 residues. CDR3 in amino acids: CASSLGLAGGYTGELFF. The DNA of the CDR3 is TGCGCCAGCAGCTTGGGGTTAGCGGGAGGATACACCGGGGAGCTGTTTTTT.

This chain connects TRBV20-1 to TRBJ2-5; maybe TRBD1 (6 bases). V was pared by 4 bases and J by 2 bases, with 17 bases between. From germline, CDR1 is DFQATT and CDR2 SNEGSKA (reference sequence). The CDR3 extends over 15 amino acids. Here the CDR3 DNA reads TGCAGTGCTACGCGCCCCCAGGGGCGACAAGAGACCCAGTACTTC. It yields the protein CSATRPQGRQETQYF.

V usage is TRBV5-4 and J usage is TRBJ2-3; a weak D match, TRBD2 (5 bases). CDR1 and CDR2 from the germline V gene are SGHNT and YYREEE (reference sequence). This CDR3 is 15 amino acids long. Between the trimmed V and J ends, which lost 4 bases and 2 bases, there was a span of 14 bases. The CDR3 loop is CASSELVSDTDTQYF. The DNA for the CDR3 is TGTGCCAGCAGCGAACTAGTATCTGACACAGATACGCAGTATTTT.

This chain uses TRBV7-9 with TRBJ2-7, with D hard to call. Germline CDR1 reads SEHNR; CDR2 reads FQNEAQ (reference sequence). This CDR3 comprises 12 residues. Between the trimmed V and J ends, which lost 1 base and 5 bases, there was a span of 6 bases. The CDR3 bases are TGTGCCAGCAGCTTAGGATGGGACGAGCAGTACTTC. Translated: CASSLGWDEQYF.

V gene TRBV9 combines with J gene TRBJ2-5; 12 nucleotides match TRBD1. Trimming removed 4 bases from V and 7 bases from J; junction bases left unmatched: 8. Germline lookup yields CDR1 SGDLS and CDR2 YYNGEE. This CDR3 spans 15 amino acids. CDR3 amino acids: CASSQGQGARGTQYF. The CDR3 region has the DNA TGTGCCAGCAGCCAGGGACAGGGGGCGCGCGGGACCCAGTACTTC.

This clonotype was counted a few times. V usage is TRBV11-2 and J usage is TRBJ2-7; 7 bases are shared with TRBD1. The CDR3 extends over 16 amino acids. Germline CDR1 and CDR2: SGHAT and FQNNGV. V lost 1 base and J lost 2; bases outside the gene matches: 8. CDR3: CASSLGNRDSTYEQYF. In nucleotides, the CDR3 is TGTGCCAGCAGCTTAGGGAACCGGGACAGCACCTACGAGCAGTACTTC.

This clonotype was observed a few times. V is TRBV5-1 and J is TRBJ2-3; 8 bases agree with TRBD1. After removal of 6 bases from V and 2 bases from J, the junction contained 5 bases not matched to a gene. The germline V gene has CDR1 SGHRS and CDR2 YFSETQ. This CDR3 has 14 residues. CDR3 sequence reads: CASMKDRDTDTQYF. CDR3 bases: TGCGCCAGCATGAAGGACAGGGACACAGATACGCAGTATTTT.